The rows below give T cell receptor beta chains drawn from one sample of a study of cytomegalovirus exposure and HLA in healthy donors. Here immunoSEQ multiplex PCR was the method, and the copy in TCRdb shows in-frame clones only, minus some. The sample records roughly 150,000 clones, around 80% being singletons. The source material was PBMCs. These receptors came from a female donor in good health and CMV-seronegative. Both conserved end residues are part of each CDR3. The D gene is left open where the match is weak. Not all rows give a size; the values are once, few, many and, for expanded clones, a class.

NA,13,NA,TRBJ1-1,TRBV6-6,CASSSNREAEAFF,TGTGCCAGCAGCTCAAACAGGGAAGCTGAAGCTTTCTTT
TRBD1,15,NA,TRBJ1-6,TRBV6-5,CASIQSRQGASPLHF,TGTGCCAGCATACAATCGAGACAGGGGGCTTCACCCCTCCACTTT
TRBD2,17,NA,TRBJ2-7,TRBV11-2,CASSFPSGRLSPNEQYF,TGTGCCAGCAGCTTTCCTAGCGGGAGGCTGTCTCCTAACGAGCAGTACTTC
TRBD1,16,NA,TRBJ2-1,TRBV14,CASSLTGAEYYNEQFF,TGTGCCAGCAGCCTGACAGGGGCGGAATACTACAATGAGCAGTTCTTC
TRBD2,16,NA,TRBJ2-1,TRBV7-2,CASSPAGLAGNNEQFF,TGTGCCAGCAGCCCAGCTGGACTAGCGGGGAACAATGAGCAGTTCTTC
NA,12,few,TRBJ1-2,TRBV28,CASSPQGFGYTF,TGTGCCAGCAGTCCTCAGGGCTTTGGCTACACCTTC
TRBD1,17,NA,TRBJ2-1,TRBV7-9,CASPSSPPGQGYNEQFF,TGTGCCAGCCCCTCGAGCCCCCCGGGACAGGGCTACAATGAGCAGTTCTTC
NA,15,NA,TRBJ2-4,TRBV4-1,CASSQDEGTLNIQYF,TGCGCCAGCAGCCAAGACGAAGGGACACTAAACATTCAGTACTTC
NA,15,NA,TRBJ2-2,TRBV6-6,CASSYPGSSTGELFF,TGTGCCAGCAGTTACCCCGGGAGCTCGACCGGGGAGCTGTTTTTT
NA,13,NA,TRBJ1-2,TRBV6-1,CASSELRGDGYTF,TGTGCCAGCAGTGAACTCAGGGGAGATGGCTACACCTTC
NA,13,NA,TRBJ1-5,TRBV29-1,CSVDAGVGQPQHF,TGCAGCGTTGATGCTGGAGTCGGTCAGCCCCAGCATTTT
TRBD1,15,NA,TRBJ1-2,TRBV9,CASSVAPGTGPGYTF,TGTGCCAGCAGCGTAGCCCCCGGGACAGGACCTGGCTACACCTTC
NA,13,few,TRBJ1-1,TRBV4-3,CASSPERNTEAFF,TGCGCCAGCAGCCCCGAGAGGAACACTGAAGCTTTCTTT
NA,14,NA,TRBJ2-7,TRBV6-1,CASNPRGQSYEQYF,TGTGCCAGCAATCCCCGTGGGCAATCCTACGAGCAGTACTTC
TRBD2,16,NA,TRBJ2-5,TRBV7-2,CASSLSSGMGQETQYF,TGTGCCAGCAGCTTAAGTAGCGGGATGGGGCAAGAGACCCAGTACTTC
NA,16,few,TRBJ2-7,TRBV7-9,CASSPSWGGRSYEQYF,TGTGCCAGCAGCCCCTCATGGGGGGGCCGGTCCTACGAGCAGTACTTC
NA,15,NA,TRBJ1-5,TRBV9,CASSGDGAENQPQHF,TGTGCCAGCAGCGGTGATGGGGCAGAGAATCAGCCCCAGCATTTT
TRBD1,15,NA,TRBJ1-3,TRBV7-2,CASSPTGGSGNTIYF,TGTGCCAGCAGCCCGACAGGGGGGTCTGGAAACACCATATATTTT
NA,16,NA,TRBJ1-2,TRBV30,CAWSERAALANYGYTF,TGTGCCTGGAGTGAGAGAGCAGCGTTAGCTAACTATGGCTACACCTTC
NA,14,NA,TRBJ2-7,TRBV2,CASSEQGSGYEQYF,TGTGCCAGCAGTGAACAGGGCAGCGGGTACGAGCAGTACTTC
TRBD1,16,NA,TRBJ2-1,TRBV13,CASSSQPGTGPNEQFF,TGTGCCAGCAGTTCACAACCCGGGACAGGGCCCAATGAGCAGTTCTTC
TRBD1,13,NA,TRBJ1-6,TRBV30,CAWTGGGTSPLHF,TGTGCCTGGACAGGGGGAGGAACTTCACCCCTCCACTTT
TRBD2,14,NA,TRBJ2-7,TRBV6-1,CASMKREPPYEQYF,TGTGCCAGCATGAAGCGGGAACCCCCCTACGAGCAGTACTTC
NA,15,NA,TRBJ2-7,TRBV4-3,CASSQAGTGSYEQYF,TGCGCCAGCAGCCAAGCAGGGACTGGCTCCTACGAGCAGTACTTC
NA,13,few,TRBJ1-2,TRBV29-1,CSADSGINYGYTF,TGCAGCGCCGACTCGGGAATTAACTATGGCTACACCTTC
TRBD1,14,NA,TRBJ1-2,TRBV27,CASSLAGQGEGYTF,TGTGCCAGCAGCCTGGCGGGACAGGGGGAAGGCTACACCTTC
NA,16,NA,TRBJ1-5,TRBV7-2,CASMYDRDKDFQPQHF,TGTGCCAGCATGTACGATAGGGACAAAGACTTTCAGCCCCAGCATTTT
TRBD1,14,NA,TRBJ2-7,TRBV19,CASSPRQGSHEQYF,TGTGCCAGTAGTCCGCGACAGGGTAGCCACGAGCAGTACTTC
NA,12,NA,TRBJ1-5,TRBV28,CAGSGHGQPQHF,TGTGCCGGCAGTGGACACGGCCAGCCCCAGCATTTT
NA,14,NA,TRBJ1-1,TRBV5-5,CASSLAGGVAEAFF,TGTGCCAGCAGCTTGGCGGGGGGCGTCGCTGAAGCTTTCTTT
NA,12,NA,TRBJ1-2,TRBV19,CASGRELYGYTF,TGTGCCAGTGGCAGGGAACTCTATGGCTACACCTTC
TRBD1,15,NA,TRBJ2-5,TRBV7-9,CASSFQDREMETQYF,TGTGCCAGCAGCTTTCAGGACAGGGAAATGGAGACCCAGTACTTC
NA,18,NA,TRBJ1-5,TRBV6-4,CASRQYRSSISSNQPQHF,TGTGCCAGCAGACAGTACAGGTCCTCCATTTCCAGCAATCAGCCCCAGCATTTT
NA,18,NA,TRBJ2-2,TRBV7-2,CASSLARTSAKNTGELFF,TGTGCCAGCAGCTTAGCGAGGACATCGGCTAAAAACACCGGGGAGCTGTTTTTT
NA,14,NA,TRBJ1-4,TRBV6-5,CASSDGEPNEKLFF,TGTGCCAGCAGTGACGGGGAGCCTAATGAAAAACTGTTTTTT
NA,12,NA,TRBJ2-1,TRBV7-3,CASSFKGNEQFF,TGTGCCAGCAGCTTTAAGGGGAATGAGCAGTTCTTC
NA,16,few,TRBJ1-2,TRBV19,CASIWTSGYGGDGYTF,TGTGCCAGTATATGGACATCGGGATATGGAGGGGATGGCTACACCTTC
NA,14,NA,TRBJ1-2,TRBV7-2,CASSRHGGTEGYTF,TGTGCCAGCAGCCGACACGGGGGGACGGAAGGCTACACCTTC
TRBD2,15,NA,TRBJ2-1,TRBV6-5,CASSWGLAGHNEQFF,TGTGCCAGCAGTTGGGGACTAGCGGGGCACAATGAGCAGTTCTTC
NA,15,few,TRBJ2-3,TRBV5-1,CASSFEGGLPDTQYF,TGCGCCAGCAGCTTCGAGGGGGGGCTCCCAGATACGCAGTATTTT
TRBD2,15,NA,TRBJ2-1,TRBV9,CASSVDSSGGNEQFF,TGTGCCAGCAGCGTAGATTCTAGCGGGGGGAATGAGCAGTTCTTC
TRBD1,15,NA,TRBJ1-1,TRBV7-2,CASSHRGLMNTEAFF,TGTGCCAGCAGCCACAGGGGATTAATGAACACTGAAGCTTTCTTT
NA,12,NA,TRBJ2-3,TRBV7-8,CASSSGTDTQYF,TGTGCCAGCAGCTCGGGAACAGATACGCAGTATTTT
TRBD1,13,NA,TRBJ1-5,TRBV7-2,CASTTDRGQPQHF,TGTGCCAGCACCACTGACAGGGGGCAGCCCCAGCATTTT
NA,13,NA,TRBJ1-2,TRBV5-1,CASSLQRDYGYTF,TGCGCCAGCAGCTTGCAGAGGGACTATGGCTACACCTTC
NA,11,NA,TRBJ2-5,TRBV28,CASTQHGWQYF,TGTGCCAGCACCCAACATGGTTGGCAGTACTTC
NA,15,NA,TRBJ1-2,TRBV6-1,CASIDPTWGRLGYTF,TGTGCCAGCATCGACCCTACGTGGGGGCGCCTAGGCTACACCTTC
TRBD2,15,NA,TRBJ2-1,TRBV11-3,CASRVSGSPYNEQFF,TGTGCCAGCAGGGTTAGCGGGAGCCCCTACAATGAGCAGTTCTTC
NA,16,NA,TRBJ2-2,TRBV6-5,CASSYGGRARTGELFF,TGTGCCAGCAGTTACGGGGGCAGGGCACGCACCGGGGAGCTGTTTTTT
NA,14,NA,TRBJ2-1,TRBV18,CASSPQTGVGEQFF,TGTGCCAGCTCACCCCAAACCGGGGTTGGTGAGCAGTTCTTC
NA,15,few,TRBJ2-4,TRBV5-6,CASSFSGGRGNIQYF,TGTGCCAGCAGCTTTTCAGGAGGGCGAGGGAACATTCAGTACTTC
NA,14,NA,TRBJ1-5,TRBV28,CASSLGGPGQPQHF,TGTGCCAGCAGCCTCGGGGGGCCGGGTCAGCCCCAGCATTTT
NA,16,NA,TRBJ1-5,TRBV28,CASSLSEAGSNQPQHF,TGTGCCAGCAGTTTAAGCGAAGCGGGTAGCAATCAGCCCCAGCATTTT
NA,12,few,TRBJ1-1,TRBV6-5,CASSPPRGSAFF,TGTGCCAGCAGTCCCCCCAGGGGATCAGCTTTCTTT
TRBD1,17,NA,TRBJ2-5,TRBV10-3,CAISEPPRDRGQETQYF,TGTGCCATCAGTGAGCCCCCCCGGGACAGGGGCCAAGAGACCCAGTACTTC
NA,16,NA,TRBJ2-5,TRBV7-9,CASTRLGRNYQETQYF,TGTGCCAGCACGCGGCTCGGGAGAAACTACCAAGAGACCCAGTACTTC
NA,14,once,TRBJ1-4,TRBV18,CASSPTVTGEKLFF,TGTGCCAGCTCACCGACAGTGACCGGGGAAAAACTGTTTTTT
TRBD2,16,NA,TRBJ2-1,TRBV4-1,CASSQREGLAFNEQFF,TGCGCCAGCAGCCAGAGGGAGGGACTAGCGTTCAATGAGCAGTTCTTC
TRBD1,15,once,TRBJ1-3,TRBV27,CASSGTGGTGNTIYF,TGTGCCAGCAGCGGGACAGGGGGTACAGGAAACACCATATATTTT
TRBD1,14,NA,TRBJ2-7,TRBV7-3,CASSLGTGNYEQYF,TGTGCCAGCAGCTTAGGGACAGGGAACTACGAGCAGTACTTC